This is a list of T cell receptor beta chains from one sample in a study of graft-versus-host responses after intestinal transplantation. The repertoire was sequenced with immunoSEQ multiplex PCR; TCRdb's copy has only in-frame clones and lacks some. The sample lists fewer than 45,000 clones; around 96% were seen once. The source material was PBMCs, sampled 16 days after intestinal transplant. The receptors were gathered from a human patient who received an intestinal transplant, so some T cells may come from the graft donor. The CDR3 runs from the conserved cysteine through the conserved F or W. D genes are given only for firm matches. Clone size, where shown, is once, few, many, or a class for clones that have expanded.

CDR3 DNA: TGTGCCAGCAGCTACACCGGGACCAGGGGATACGAGCAGTACTTC
CDR3 protein: CASSYTGTRGYEQYF
J gene: TRBJ2-7
D gene: -
V gene: TRBV7-9
clone size: few

CDR3 DNA: TGTGCCAGCGGGGTGAACACTGAAGCTTTCTTT
CDR3 protein: CASGVNTEAFF
J gene: TRBJ1-1
D gene: -
V gene: TRBV28
clone size: -

CDR3 DNA: TGTGCCAGTAGTTTCCTACAGGGGGGTCAGCCCCAGCATTTT
CDR3 protein: CASSFLQGGQPQHF
J gene: TRBJ1-5
D gene: TRBD1
V gene: TRBV19
clone size: -

CDR3 DNA: TGTGCCAGCAGCTTGGGGACAGGGTACACTGAAGCTTTCTTT
CDR3 protein: CASSLGTGYTEAFF
J gene: TRBJ1-1
D gene: TRBD1
V gene: TRBV7-9
clone size: once

CDR3 DNA: TGTGCCAGCAGTGTAGCGGGAGGTGAGGAGACCCAGTACTTC
CDR3 protein: CASSVAGGEETQYF
J gene: TRBJ2-5
D gene: TRBD2
V gene: TRBV7-8
clone size: -

CDR3 DNA: TGTGCCAGATTGGGACAGGCCAACACTGAAGCTTTCTTT
CDR3 protein: CARLGQANTEAFF
J gene: TRBJ1-1
D gene: TRBD1
V gene: TRBV2
clone size: -

CDR3 DNA: TGCGCCAGCAGCCAAGATTCGTGGGGACTAGCGGTGCTGACAGATACGCAGTATTTT
CDR3 protein: CASSQDSWGLAVLTDTQYF
J gene: TRBJ2-3
D gene: TRBD2
V gene: TRBV4-3
clone size: -

CDR3 DNA: TGTGCCAGCAGCCCCCAGGCCAGGGGAGGGATAGATGAGCAGTTCTTC
CDR3 protein: CASSPQARGGIDEQFF
J gene: TRBJ2-1
D gene: -
V gene: TRBV9
clone size: once

CDR3 DNA: TGTGCCAGCAGCTTTAGTACGGGGATTAATCAGCCCCAGCATTTT
CDR3 protein: CASSFSTGINQPQHF
J gene: TRBJ1-5
D gene: -
V gene: TRBV11-2
clone size: -

CDR3 DNA: TGCGCCAGCAGCTCACGGACAGGGGGAGACTATGGCTACACCTTC
CDR3 protein: CASSSRTGGDYGYTF
J gene: TRBJ1-2
D gene: TRBD1
V gene: TRBV5-1
clone size: -

CDR3 DNA: TGTGCCAGCAGCGTGAGTCCCGAAGGCACCATATATTTT
CDR3 protein: CASSVSPEGTIYF
J gene: TRBJ1-3
D gene: -
V gene: TRBV5-4
clone size: few

CDR3 DNA: TGCGCCAGCAGCCAGATTTCTTCTAGCACAGATACGCAGTATTTT
CDR3 protein: CASSQISSSTDTQYF
J gene: TRBJ2-3
D gene: -
V gene: TRBV4-1
clone size: -

CDR3 DNA: TGTGCCAGCAGCTTACTCTTCCAGAACACTGAAGCTTTCTTT
CDR3 protein: CASSLLFQNTEAFF
J gene: TRBJ1-1
D gene: -
V gene: TRBV5-6
clone size: -

CDR3 DNA: TGTGCCAGCAGTTTATTGGATCAGCCCCAGCATTTT
CDR3 protein: CASSLLDQPQHF
J gene: TRBJ1-5
D gene: -
V gene: TRBV28
clone size: -

CDR3 DNA: TGTGCCAGTAGTCTCGTGTGGGACATTGGCTCCTACAATGAGCAGTTCTTC
CDR3 protein: CASSLVWDIGSYNEQFF
J gene: TRBJ2-1
D gene: -
V gene: TRBV19
clone size: once

CDR3 DNA: TGTGCCACCATGGGGACTATCTCGGGGAATTCACCCCTCCACTTT
CDR3 protein: CATMGTISGNSPLHF
J gene: TRBJ1-6
D gene: -
V gene: TRBV27
clone size: -

CDR3 DNA: TGTGCCAGCAGTGAATGGGGGTCGGGTGAGACCCAGTACTTC
CDR3 protein: CASSEWGSGETQYF
J gene: TRBJ2-5
D gene: -
V gene: TRBV6-1
clone size: once

CDR3 DNA: TGTGCCAGTGGGAGGCTAGCGGACCCCAATGAGCAGTTCTTC
CDR3 protein: CASGRLADPNEQFF
J gene: TRBJ2-1
D gene: TRBD2
V gene: TRBV7-3
clone size: -

CDR3 DNA: TGTGCCAGCAGCCCCCTACGGGGACCGAGTTTTGAGGAGCAGTACTTC
CDR3 protein: CASSPLRGPSFEEQYF
J gene: TRBJ2-7
D gene: -
V gene: TRBV5-6
clone size: -

CDR3 DNA: TGTGCCAGCAGTTCAAGCGGGAGCTCCTACAATGAGCAGTTCTTC
CDR3 protein: CASSSSGSSYNEQFF
J gene: TRBJ2-1
D gene: TRBD2
V gene: TRBV6-5
clone size: -

CDR3 DNA: TGTGCCAGCAGTCCGACGCCCGGGATAAACTACGAGCAGTACTTC
CDR3 protein: CASSPTPGINYEQYF
J gene: TRBJ2-7
D gene: -
V gene: TRBV6-5
clone size: -

CDR3 DNA: TGTGCCAGCAGCTTAGCCGGCAGGGTAACTGAAGCTTTCTTT
CDR3 protein: CASSLAGRVTEAFF
J gene: TRBJ1-1
D gene: -
V gene: TRBV7-2
clone size: -

CDR3 DNA: TGTGCCAGCAGCTTATCTGGAAAACGGGCCTACGAGCAGTACTTC
CDR3 protein: CASSLSGKRAYEQYF
J gene: TRBJ2-7
D gene: -
V gene: TRBV7-8
clone size: -

CDR3 DNA: TGCGCCAGCAGTCTTACAGGATCCTACGAGCAGTACTTC
CDR3 protein: CASSLTGSYEQYF
J gene: TRBJ2-7
D gene: -
V gene: TRBV5-1
clone size: -

CDR3 DNA: TGTGCCAGCAGCCTAGGGACTAGCGGGAGGGCCGATGAGCAGTACTTC
CDR3 protein: CASSLGTSGRADEQYF
J gene: TRBJ2-7
D gene: TRBD2
V gene: TRBV9
clone size: -

CDR3 DNA: TGTGCCAGCCAGCAAATCGACAATGAGCAGTTCTTC
CDR3 protein: CASQQIDNEQFF
J gene: TRBJ2-1
D gene: -
V gene: TRBV27
clone size: -

CDR3 DNA: TGTGCCAGCAGCCTTCGGGGTACTGAAGCTTTCTTT
CDR3 protein: CASSLRGTEAFF
J gene: TRBJ1-1
D gene: -
V gene: TRBV7-9
clone size: few

CDR3 DNA: TGTGCCTCCCAGCGGGAGCTAACCTACGAGCAGTACTTC
CDR3 protein: CASQRELTYEQYF
J gene: TRBJ2-7
D gene: TRBD2
V gene: TRBV15
clone size: -

CDR3 DNA: TGTGCCAGCAGTGAAGGAAGCGGGAGAGGAGAGACCCAGTACTTC
CDR3 protein: CASSEGSGRGETQYF
J gene: TRBJ2-5
D gene: TRBD2
V gene: TRBV6-4
clone size: -

CDR3 DNA: TGTGCCAGCAGCTTTAGACTAGCGGGAGGCCCCATCCTGAATGAGCAGTTCTTC
CDR3 protein: CASSFRLAGGPILNEQFF
J gene: TRBJ2-1
D gene: TRBD2
V gene: TRBV11-2
clone size: -

CDR3 DNA: TGTGCCAGCAGTTACGAACCTGGACTAGCGGGCGAGCAGTACTTC
CDR3 protein: CASSYEPGLAGEQYF
J gene: TRBJ2-7
D gene: TRBD2
V gene: TRBV6-5
clone size: -

CDR3 DNA: TGCGCCAGCAGCCAAGAGCCACTCTCCAGCAACGAGCAGTACTTC
CDR3 protein: CASSQEPLSSNEQYF
J gene: TRBJ2-7
D gene: -
V gene: TRBV4-1
clone size: -

CDR3 DNA: TGTGTCAGCAGCCGGACAGGGGAGAGTTACGAGCAGTACTTC
CDR3 protein: CVSSRTGESYEQYF
J gene: TRBJ2-7
D gene: TRBD1
V gene: TRBV5-6
clone size: -

CDR3 DNA: TGTGCCAGCAGTTACTCCCTCGAGCAGTACTTC
CDR3 protein: CASSYSLEQYF
J gene: TRBJ2-7
D gene: -
V gene: TRBV6-6
clone size: few

CDR3 DNA: TGTGCCTGGAGCCCTACCCGGATGTTGGTTGAGGGGACCCAGTACTTC
CDR3 protein: CAWSPTRMLVEGTQYF
J gene: TRBJ2-5
D gene: -
V gene: TRBV30
clone size: -

CDR3 DNA: TGTGCCAGCAGTGAAGCGCCTGGGGTTGGCGAAAAACTGTTTTTT
CDR3 protein: CASSEAPGVGEKLFF
J gene: TRBJ1-4
D gene: -
V gene: TRBV2
clone size: -

CDR3 DNA: TGTGCCAGCAGCCTCCTAGGACAAAATGAGCAGTTCTTC
CDR3 protein: CASSLLGQNEQFF
J gene: TRBJ2-1
D gene: -
V gene: TRBV28
clone size: once

CDR3 DNA: TGTGCCAGGACCTTCTCCGGGACAGGGGGGGATGGCTACACCTTC
CDR3 protein: CARTFSGTGGDGYTF
J gene: TRBJ1-2
D gene: TRBD1
V gene: TRBV6-4
clone size: once

CDR3 DNA: TGTGCCAGCAGTCCCGACAGGGGAAACTCCTACGAGCAGTACTTC
CDR3 protein: CASSPDRGNSYEQYF
J gene: TRBJ2-7
D gene: TRBD1
V gene: TRBV6-1
clone size: -

CDR3 DNA: TGTGCCAGCAGGTGGAGGAACACTGAAGCTTTCTTT
CDR3 protein: CASRWRNTEAFF
J gene: TRBJ1-1
D gene: -
V gene: TRBV28
clone size: -

CDR3 DNA: TGTGCCAGCAGCCAAACTAGCGAAGAAAACATTCAGTACTTC
CDR3 protein: CASSQTSEENIQYF
J gene: TRBJ2-4
D gene: TRBD2
V gene: TRBV5-4
clone size: -

CDR3 DNA: TGCAGCGTTGAAAAGGGGATGGTTGAAGCTTTCTTT
CDR3 protein: CSVEKGMVEAFF
J gene: TRBJ1-1
D gene: -
V gene: TRBV29-1
clone size: -

CDR3 DNA: TGTGCCAGCAGTTTAGGGCAGGGCCACACTGAAGCTTTCTTT
CDR3 protein: CASSLGQGHTEAFF
J gene: TRBJ1-1
D gene: -
V gene: TRBV28
clone size: -

CDR3 DNA: TGTGCCAGCAGCTATAGAGGGGGCGGGGGCTTGGGCTACGAGCAGTACTTC
CDR3 protein: CASSYRGGGGLGYEQYF
J gene: TRBJ2-7
D gene: -
V gene: TRBV7-2
clone size: -

CDR3 DNA: TGTGCCAGCAGTCCAAATTATGCGGACACTTACAATCAGCCCCAGCATTTT
CDR3 protein: CASSPNYADTYNQPQHF
J gene: TRBJ1-5
D gene: -
V gene: TRBV27
clone size: -

CDR3 DNA: TGTGCCTGGAGTATCGGGACGGGAGATGTGCGGGAGCAGTACTTC
CDR3 protein: CAWSIGTGDVREQYF
J gene: TRBJ2-7
D gene: -
V gene: TRBV30
clone size: -

CDR3 DNA: TGTGCCAGCAGCTTGGACCCTCGGACAGGAGGTTCCTACGAGCAGTACTTC
CDR3 protein: CASSLDPRTGGSYEQYF
J gene: TRBJ2-7
D gene: TRBD1
V gene: TRBV5-5
clone size: -

CDR3 DNA: TGTGCCAGCAGTTCAGGGGGCAGGGACACTGAAGCTTTCTTT
CDR3 protein: CASSSGGRDTEAFF
J gene: TRBJ1-1
D gene: TRBD1
V gene: TRBV27
clone size: -

CDR3 DNA: TGTGCCAGCAGCGAAGCGGGAGGGCTTTACAATGAGCAGTTCTTC
CDR3 protein: CASSEAGGLYNEQFF
J gene: TRBJ2-1
D gene: TRBD2
V gene: TRBV9
clone size: -

CDR3 DNA: TGTGCCAGCAGTGAGCCGGGACGTAAGGTCTACGAGCAGTACTTC
CDR3 protein: CASSEPGRKVYEQYF
J gene: TRBJ2-7
D gene: -
V gene: TRBV6-1
clone size: -

CDR3 DNA: TGTGCCAGTAGTATGATACCTAACAATGAGCAGTTCTTC
CDR3 protein: CASSMIPNNEQFF
J gene: TRBJ2-1
D gene: -
V gene: TRBV19
clone size: -

CDR3 DNA: TGTGCCAGCAGTCCGACTAGCGACACAGATACGCAGTATTTT
CDR3 protein: CASSPTSDTDTQYF
J gene: TRBJ2-3
D gene: TRBD2
V gene: TRBV6-5
clone size: -

CDR3 DNA: TGTGCCAGCAGCGTAGACCTGGGACTAGCGGGAGAAGTCCCTTCCACAGATACGCAGTATTTT
CDR3 protein: CASSVDLGLAGEVPSTDTQYF
J gene: TRBJ2-3
D gene: TRBD2
V gene: TRBV9
clone size: -

CDR3 DNA: TGTGCCAGCAGCAAAGCGAAATGGGACACTGAAGCTTTCTTT
CDR3 protein: CASSKAKWDTEAFF
J gene: TRBJ1-1
D gene: -
V gene: TRBV21-1
clone size: -